Below, 4 T cell receptor beta chains from the same sample are listed, as sequenced in a study of blood T cell repertoires in COVID-19. Data came from immunoSEQ multiplex PCR; TCRdb stores just in-frame clones and leaves some out. The table includes roughly 150,000 clones, 76% detected once. Sequenced material: peripheral blood. The receptors originated from a man aged 55-75 years with acute or convalescent COVID-19.

The chain recombines TRBV28 with TRBJ2-1, with TRBD2 matching 13 bases. The CDR3 loop spans 15 amino acids. Germline V gives CDR1 MDHEN, CDR2 SYDVKM. Trimming at V came to 2 bases and at J to 7 bases, leaving 2 bases not matched to a gene. CDR3 protein: CASSLRTSGRNEQFF. Written as DNA, the CDR3 is TGTGCCAGCAGTTTACGGACTAGCGGGAGAAATGAGCAGTTCTTC.

A few counts support this clone. The chain joins TRBV27 to TRBJ2-1; D unresolved. The CDR3 runs to 13 residues. Trimming removed 6 bases at V and 3 bases at J, with 9 bases between. The germline CDR1 and CDR2 sequences are MNHEY and SMNVEV (reference sequence). In DNA, the CDR3 is TGTGCCAGCAGGTTCTTTAACTACAATGAGCAGTTCTTC. Its translation is CASRFFNYNEQFF.

This chain joins TRBV29-1 and TRBJ2-7, with 14 nucleotides matching TRBD2. The V segment lost 6 bases and the J segment 6 bases; nucleotides outside the gene matches: 10. Germline V gene data show CDR1 as SQVTM and CDR2 as ANQGSEA. This CDR3 contains 15 residues. The CDR3 nucleotides read TGCAGCGTCGACGGGACTAGCGGGAGAAGGTCCGAGCAGTACTTC. Translation: CSVDGTSGRRSEQYF.

V and J are TRBV6-5 and TRBJ1-4, with 10 bases that match TRBD1. From germline, CDR1 is MNHEY and CDR2 SVGAGI. There are 15 residues in the CDR3. V lost 0 bases, J lost 8 bases, and 3 bases stayed unmatched. Written as DNA, the CDR3 is TGTGCCAGCAGTTACTCGGACAGGGGGTCGGAAAAACTGTTTTTT. It translates to CASSYSDRGSEKLFF.